The rows below give T cell receptor beta chains drawn from one sample of a study of blood T cell repertoires in COVID-19. Using immunoSEQ multiplex PCR, the repertoire was profiled, and TCRdb retains in-frame clones only, with some absent. The sample lists 250,000 to 350,000 clones, roughly 80% occurring once. The sequencing input was peripheral blood. All receptors derive from a human donor with COVID-19, enrolled during active disease. The donor label of this sample is uncertain. CDR3s include the opening cysteine and the closing phenylalanine or tryptophan. The size entry is marked missing in some rows and otherwise reads once, few, many or a size class.

J gene,V gene,clone size,CDR3 protein
TRBJ2-7,TRBV18,-,CASSPEAGAYEQYF
TRBJ1-4,TRBV5-6,once,CASSFRGSNEKLFF
TRBJ2-2,TRBV9,-,CASRGDPNTGELFF
TRBJ1-6,TRBV2,-,CASSALRGGNSPLHF
TRBJ2-1,TRBV10-3,-,CAISDRDSHNEQFF
TRBJ2-3,TRBV4-2,-,CASSQGRVNTQYF
TRBJ2-1,TRBV6-5,-,CATRRDINNEQFF
TRBJ2-5,TRBV9,-,CASSVVPDQETQYF
TRBJ2-2,TRBV9,once,CASSPGIGMDANTGELFF
TRBJ1-2,TRBV11-2,-,CASSSGRGLGYTF
TRBJ2-5,TRBV5-1,-,CASSLGTGSFNQETQYF
TRBJ1-4,TRBV6-4,few,CASSDREGEKLFF
TRBJ2-5,TRBV24-1,once,CATSDPQGSAVQETQYF
TRBJ1-2,TRBV5-1,-,CASSLAGRGGYGYTF
TRBJ2-3,TRBV6-5,-,CASKTGLYTDTQYF
TRBJ2-2,TRBV5-4,-,CASSRGRGQTNTGELFF
TRBJ1-1,TRBV6-5,-,CASSSTGLPNTEAFF
TRBJ1-6,TRBV5-6,-,CASSSPPRGVNSPLHF
TRBJ2-3,TRBV20-1,-,CSARDNRGGYF
TRBJ1-2,TRBV29-1,-,CSVDPGEGDYGYTF
TRBJ2-3,TRBV7-3,-,CASSFSGDTQYF
TRBJ1-4,TRBV5-1,-,CASRSGTATNEKLFF
TRBJ2-7,TRBV10-3,-,CAISESGLGLYEQYF
TRBJ1-1,TRBV6-5,-,CASSPEMRADRLVFF
TRBJ2-1,TRBV29-1,few,CSARTSSYNEQFF
TRBJ2-1,TRBV29-1,many,CSVESTSADYNEQFF
TRBJ1-2,TRBV30,-,CAWSVEDRDGYTF
TRBJ1-6,TRBV6-5,-,CASSAAGINSPLHF
TRBJ1-6,TRBV14,-,CASSTRTGNSPLHF
TRBJ2-2,TRBV7-3,-,CASSLNSAGTVLTGELFF
TRBJ1-3,TRBV27,-,CASSLTGFSGNTIYF
TRBJ1-3,TRBV6-5,-,CASTPGNSGNTIYF
TRBJ2-2,TRBV7-9,-,CASSPPAGELFF
TRBJ1-5,TRBV7-8,-,CASTDSGVQPQHF
TRBJ2-2,TRBV7-6,-,CASSLTPATPLGELFF
TRBJ2-7,TRBV27,-,CASRGAYEQYF
TRBJ1-2,TRBV19,-,CASSIRQGGGYTF
TRBJ2-1,TRBV28,-,CASSTIGLAGGPDEQFF
TRBJ2-2,TRBV27,-,CATKGAVITGELFF
TRBJ2-5,TRBV24-1,-,CATSDLLPLGGRAETQYF